This T cell receptor (beta chain) was sequenced during a study of early T cells in non-severe SARS-CoV-2 infection. Looking at the study overall: Sequenced bulk RNA came from whole blood that was unsorted, and chains were unpaired.

This clonotype appeared many times. TCRdb redid the calling of the 5' RACE reads with MiXCR, one entry per CDR3 protein. The top ten clones hold roughly 4% of a sample with more than 20,000 distinct CDR3 sequences, 4% to 5% of them seen once. The specimen was whole blood. This clonotype was sampled from an adult who was a healthcare worker with PCR-confirmed SARS-CoV-2 infection or an uninfected control (not recorded which).

CDR3 protein: CASSFRGPLYNSPLHF. The CDR3, as DNA: TGTGCCAGCAGCTTCAGGGGGCCCCTCTATAATTCACCCCTCCACTTT. The chain carries TRBV7-2 and TRBJ1-6, with 8 nucleotides matching TRBD1. The CDR3 sequence is 16 residues long. CDR1 is SGHTA and CDR2 is FQGNSA in the germline V gene. Unmatched junction bases numbered 4, after V lost 3 bases and J lost 3 bases.